The present T cell receptor beta chain was sequenced within a study of blood T cell repertoires in COVID-19. Study-wide context: Samples of COVID-19 (acute and convalescent) were obtained from the United States, Italy and Spain. T cells, B-cell-depleted T cells, or PBMCs provided the cDNA or gDNA that served as material.

The V gene's germline CDR1 is LGHDT and CDR2 YNNKEL (reference sequence). This CDR3 is 14 amino acids long. The V and J ends lost 8 bases and 3 bases, in that order; junction bases with no gene match: 3. Sequencing used immunoSEQ multiplex PCR; TCRdb keeps in-frame clones, though not all of them. This repertoire shows 150,000 to 200,000 clones, around 80% found once; its top ten account for roughly 17%. Participants came from about two dozen US areas, aged roughly 18 to 89 years. The chain couples TRBV3-1 (or the pseudogene TRBV3-2) to TRBJ2-3; 12 nucleotides line up with TRBD2. The sequenced material came from PBMCs or T cells enriched from blood (not recorded which). This TCR was recovered from a woman aged 45-65 years with acute COVID-19. Written as DNA, the CDR3 is TGTGCCAGCCAGACTAGCGGGGGTACAGATACGCAGTATTTT. Its translation: CASQTSGGTDTQYF.